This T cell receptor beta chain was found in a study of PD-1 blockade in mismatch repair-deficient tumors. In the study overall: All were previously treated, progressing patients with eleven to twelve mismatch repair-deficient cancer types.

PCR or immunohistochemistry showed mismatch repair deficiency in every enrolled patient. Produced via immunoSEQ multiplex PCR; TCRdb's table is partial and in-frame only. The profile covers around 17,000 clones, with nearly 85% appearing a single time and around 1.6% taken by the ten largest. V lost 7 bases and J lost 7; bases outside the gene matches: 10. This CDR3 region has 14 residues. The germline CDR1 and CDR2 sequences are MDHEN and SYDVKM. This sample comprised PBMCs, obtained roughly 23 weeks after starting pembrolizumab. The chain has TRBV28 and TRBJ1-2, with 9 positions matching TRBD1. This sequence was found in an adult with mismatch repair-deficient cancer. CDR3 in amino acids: CASNSQGQGVGYTF. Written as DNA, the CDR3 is TGTGCCAGCAACTCCCAGGGACAGGGTGTTGGCTACACCTTC.